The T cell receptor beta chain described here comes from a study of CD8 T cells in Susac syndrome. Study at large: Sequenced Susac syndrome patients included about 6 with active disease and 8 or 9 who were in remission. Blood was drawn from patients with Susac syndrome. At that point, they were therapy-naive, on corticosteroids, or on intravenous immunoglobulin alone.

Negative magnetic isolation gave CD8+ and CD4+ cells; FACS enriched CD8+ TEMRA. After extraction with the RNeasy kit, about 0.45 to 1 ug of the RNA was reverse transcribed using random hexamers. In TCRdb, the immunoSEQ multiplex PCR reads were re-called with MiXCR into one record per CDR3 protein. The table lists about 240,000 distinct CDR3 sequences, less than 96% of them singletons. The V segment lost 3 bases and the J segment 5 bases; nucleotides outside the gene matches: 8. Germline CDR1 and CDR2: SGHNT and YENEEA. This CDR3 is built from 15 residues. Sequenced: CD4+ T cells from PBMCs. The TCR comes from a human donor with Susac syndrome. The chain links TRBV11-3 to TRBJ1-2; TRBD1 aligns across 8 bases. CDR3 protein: CASSLGKQGVYGYTF. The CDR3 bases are TGTGCCAGCAGCTTGGGCAAACAGGGGGTATATGGCTACACCTTC.